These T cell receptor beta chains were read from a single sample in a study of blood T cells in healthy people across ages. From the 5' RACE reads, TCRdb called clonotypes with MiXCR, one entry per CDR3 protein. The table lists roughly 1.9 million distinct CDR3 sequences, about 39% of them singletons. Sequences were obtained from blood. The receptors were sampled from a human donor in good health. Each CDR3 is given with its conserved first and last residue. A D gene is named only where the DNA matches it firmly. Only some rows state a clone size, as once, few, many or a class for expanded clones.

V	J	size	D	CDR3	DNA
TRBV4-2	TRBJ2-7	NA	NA	CASSQDNWGTSYEQYF	TGTGCCAGCAGCCAAGATAATTGGGGGACTTCCTACGAGCAGTACTTC
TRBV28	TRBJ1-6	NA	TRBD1	CASSPPTGSSPLHF	TGTGCCAGCAGTCCACCGACAGGGAGTTCACCCCTCCACTTT
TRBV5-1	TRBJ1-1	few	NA	CASSPAPGGGTEAFF	TGCGCCAGCAGCCCCGCCCCGGGTGGCGGCACTGAAGCTTTCTTT
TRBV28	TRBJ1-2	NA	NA	CASTSGRDYDYTF	TGTGCCAGCACTAGTGGTCGCGACTATGACTACACCTTC
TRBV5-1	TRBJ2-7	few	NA	CASSLGWDTYEQYF	TGCGCCAGCAGCTTGGGCTGGGACACCTACGAGCAGTACTTC
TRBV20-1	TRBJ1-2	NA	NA	CSAPRHPNYGYTF	TGCAGTGCTCCCCGACACCCCAACTATGGCTACACCTTC
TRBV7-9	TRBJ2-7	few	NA	CASSLCRVVSYEQYF	TGTGCCAGCAGCTTATGCCGGGTAGTGTCCTACGAGCAGTACTTC
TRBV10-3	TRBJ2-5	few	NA	CAISGTAQETQYF	TGTGCCATCAGTGGGACAGCCCAAGAGACCCAGTACTTC
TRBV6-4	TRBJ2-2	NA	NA	CASSVRPWLDTGELFF	TGTGCCAGCAGTGTCCGCCCCTGGTTGGACACCGGGGAGCTGTTTTTT
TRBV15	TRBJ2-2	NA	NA	CATSLDWTGELFF	TGTGCCACCAGCCTAGACTGGACCGGGGAGCTGTTTTTT
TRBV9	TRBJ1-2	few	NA	CASSSGSDHGYTF	TGTGCCAGCAGCTCCGGCAGTGACCATGGCTACACCTTC
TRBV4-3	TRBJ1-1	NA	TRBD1	CASSQEIDRGYLNTEAFF	TGCGCCAGCAGCCAAGAGATTGACAGGGGCTACTTGAACACTGAAGCTTTCTTT
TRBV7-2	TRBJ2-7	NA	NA	CASSWGRNSGEQYF	TGTGCCAGCAGCTGGGGCCGTAATAGTGGGGAGCAGTACTTC
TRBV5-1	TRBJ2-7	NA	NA	CASSLLSSSYEQYF	TGCGCCAGCAGCTTGTTAAGTAGCTCCTACGAGCAGTACTTC
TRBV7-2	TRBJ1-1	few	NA	CASRITLVGNTEAFF	TGTGCCAGCAGGATAACCCTAGTGGGGAACACTGAAGCTTTCTTT
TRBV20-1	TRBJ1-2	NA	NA	CSAWGSFSGDGYTF	TGCAGTGCTTGGGGGTCATTTTCTGGGGATGGCTACACCTTC
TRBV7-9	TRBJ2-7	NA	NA	CASSHDWTTFPYEQYF	TGTGCCAGCAGCCACGATTGGACGACATTCCCGTACGAGCAGTACTTC
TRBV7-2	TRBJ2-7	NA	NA	CASSFRGGAGYEQYF	TGTGCCAGCAGCTTCAGAGGGGGCGCGGGATACGAGCAGTACTTC
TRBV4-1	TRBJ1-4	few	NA	CASSQDNDAKLFF	TGCGCCAGCAGCCAGGACAACGACGCAAAACTGTTTTTT
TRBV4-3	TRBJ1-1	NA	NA	CASSHLTANTEAFF	TGCGCCAGCAGCCACCTTACAGCGAACACTGAAGCTTTCTTT
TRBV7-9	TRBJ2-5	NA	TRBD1	CASSPGQGEGVQYF	TGTGCCAGCAGCCCGGGACAGGGGGAGGGCGTGCAGTACTTC
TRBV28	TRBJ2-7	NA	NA	CASSFSSVAYEQYF	TGTGCCAGCAGTTTCTCTAGCGTAGCCTACGAGCAGTACTTC
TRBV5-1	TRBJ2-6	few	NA	CASSFGGGGANVLTF	TGCGCCAGCAGCTTCGGGGGCGGTGGGGCCAACGTCCTGACTTTC
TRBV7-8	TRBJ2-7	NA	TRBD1	CASSLNRDRGYEQYF	TGTGCCAGCAGCTTAAATAGGGACAGGGGCTACGAGCAGTACTTC
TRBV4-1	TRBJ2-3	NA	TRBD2	CASSPLEGLEVDTQYF	TGCGCCAGCAGCCCCCTCGAGGGACTAGAGGTAGATACGCAGTATTTT
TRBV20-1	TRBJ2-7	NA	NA	CSASNGYEQYF	TGCAGTGCTAGTAACGGCTACGAGCAGTACTTC
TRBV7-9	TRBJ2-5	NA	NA	CASSFPTGFETQYF	TGTGCCAGCAGCTTTCCCACAGGGTTTGAGACCCAGTACTTC
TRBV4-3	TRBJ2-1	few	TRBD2	CASSHGTSGGAHNEQFF	TGCGCCAGCAGCCATGGGACTAGCGGGGGGGCTCACAATGAGCAGTTCTTC
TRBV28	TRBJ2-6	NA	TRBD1	CASITWVAGQGNPGANVLTF	TGTGCCAGCATCACGTGGGTGGCGGGACAGGGTAATCCTGGGGCCAACGTCCTGACTTTC
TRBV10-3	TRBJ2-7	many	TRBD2	CAISASGGEQYF	TGTGCCATCAGTGCCAGCGGGGGTGAGCAGTACTTC
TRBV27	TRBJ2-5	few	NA	CASSPFVDYSGGETQYF	TGTGCCAGCAGTCCCTTCGTCGACTACTCCGGGGGAGAGACCCAGTACTTC
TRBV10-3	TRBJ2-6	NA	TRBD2	CAVSGLAGGPAGANVLTF	TGTGCCGTCAGTGGACTAGCGGGGGGGCCTGCTGGGGCCAACGTCCTGACTTTC
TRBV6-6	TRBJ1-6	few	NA	CASSPPRQGPYNSPLHF	TGTGCCAGCAGTCCCCCCCGCCAGGGGCCCTATAATTCACCCCTCCACTTT
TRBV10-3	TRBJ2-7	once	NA	CAISESEALLSYERYF	TGTGCCATCAGTGAGTCTGAGGCTCTCCTCTCCTACGAGCGGTACTTC
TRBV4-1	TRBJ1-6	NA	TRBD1	CASFRKGATSPLHF	TGCGCCAGCTTCCGGAAGGGGGCTACTTCACCCCTCCACTTT
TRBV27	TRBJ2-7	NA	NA	CASSTAGAALPYEQYF	TGTGCCAGCAGTACCGCCGGGGCGGCCTTACCCTACGAGCAGTACTTC
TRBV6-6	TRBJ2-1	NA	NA	CASSQIVIYEQFF	TGTGCCAGCAGCCAAATCGTGATCTACGAGCAGTTCTTC
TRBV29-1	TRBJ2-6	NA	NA	CSVDTSSGANVLTF	TGCAGCGTTGATACGAGCTCTGGGGCCAACGTCCTGACTTTC
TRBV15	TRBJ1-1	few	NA	CATSLYPTTNTEAFF	TGTGCCACCAGCTTGTACCCGACGACGAACACTGAAGCTTTCTTT
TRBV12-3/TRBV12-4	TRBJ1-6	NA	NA	CASSLGLRPLHF	TGTGCCAGCAGTTTGGGGTTGAGACCCCTCCACTTT
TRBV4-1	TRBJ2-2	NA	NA	CTSSRPRGPNTGELFF	TGCACCAGCAGCCGACCCAGGGGTCCGAACACCGGGGAGCTGTTTTTT
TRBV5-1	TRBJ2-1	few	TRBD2	CASSFKASGGSYNEQFF	TGCGCCAGCAGCTTTAAGGCTAGCGGGGGTTCCTACAATGAGCAGTTCTTC
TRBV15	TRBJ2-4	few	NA	CATSRDRGKGKDIQYF	TGTGCCACCAGCAGAGATCGAGGGAAGGGGAAGGACATTCAGTACTTC
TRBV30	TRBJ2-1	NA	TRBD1	CAWSTRPGGWYNEQFF	TGTGCCTGGAGTACCAGACCAGGGGGCTGGTACAATGAGCAGTTCTTC
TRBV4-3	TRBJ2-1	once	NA	CASSLGGAEEQFF	TGCGCCAGCAGCCTCGGAGGAGCAGAAGAGCAGTTCTTC
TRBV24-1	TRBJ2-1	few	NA	CATRDTIRGEQFF	TGTGCCACCAGGGATACTATTCGAGGTGAGCAGTTCTTC
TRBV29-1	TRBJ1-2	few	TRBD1	CSVYGGRDSVNYGYTF	TGCAGCGTTTATGGGGGCCGGGACAGCGTTAACTATGGCTACACCTTC
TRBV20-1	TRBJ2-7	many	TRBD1	CSASGDRDSYEQYF	TGCAGTGCTAGTGGGGACAGAGACTCCTACGAGCAGTACTTC
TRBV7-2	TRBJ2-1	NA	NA	CASRPRAGFYNEQFF	TGTGCCAGCAGACCAAGGGCTGGGTTCTACAATGAGCAGTTCTTC
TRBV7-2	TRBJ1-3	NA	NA	CASSLGGHTIYF	TGTGCCAGCAGCCTCGGAGGGCACACCATATATTTT
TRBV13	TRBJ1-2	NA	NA	CASSLTGPWGYGYTF	TGTGCCAGCAGCTTAACAGGGCCCTGGGGCTATGGCTACACCTTC
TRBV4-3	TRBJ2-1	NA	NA	CASSQDQGTYNEQFF	TGCGCCAGCAGCCAAGACCAGGGGACCTACAATGAGCAGTTCTTC
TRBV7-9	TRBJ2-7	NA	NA	CASSLVTEPTYEQYF	TGTGCCAGCAGCTTAGTGACAGAGCCAACCTACGAGCAGTACTTC
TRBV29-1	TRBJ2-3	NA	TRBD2	CSVGIVGLAGSGTDTQYF	TGCAGCGTCGGAATCGTCGGACTAGCGGGGTCCGGAACAGATACGCAGTATTTT
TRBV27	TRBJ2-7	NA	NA	CASSFSRGSDEQYF	TGTGCCAGCAGTTTTTCACGGGGGTCGGACGAGCAGTACTTC
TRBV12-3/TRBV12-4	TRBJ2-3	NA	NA	CASNPTGGGDTQYF	TGTGCCAGCAATCCGACGGGGGGCGGTGATACGCAGTATTTT
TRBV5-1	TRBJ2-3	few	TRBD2	CASNFLAAPSTDTQYF	TGCGCCAGCAACTTCCTAGCGGCTCCTAGCACAGATACGCAGTATTTT